The TCR beta chain under discussion was sequenced for a study of beta chain features in type 1 diabetes. Reverse transcription of all isolated RNA meant that expressed TCRB transcripts were sequenced. Clones were read by immunoSEQ multiplex PCR, and TCRdb kept only the in-frame ones, dropping some. The sample lists roughly 230,000 clones; roughly a tenth were seen once. Per the germline V gene, CDR1 is SGHRS and CDR2 is YFSETQ. V dropped 3 bases and J dropped 1; count of bases not matched to a gene: 4. The CDR3 sequence is 15 residues long. This clone occurred a few times. Its antigen is undetermined. Findings and caveats of the study: Shorter TCRB CDR3s, moderately but significantly so, marked every one of the four CD4+ subsets in Type 1 diabetes patients.

The origin of this receptor is a man younger than 45 with type 1 diabetes. The chain is built from TRBV5-1 and TRBJ2-3, with 8 bases fitting TRBD2. The sequenced sample consisted of naive CD4+ T cells from blood. CDR3: CASSSSGGGTDTQYF. In DNA, the CDR3 is TGCGCCAGCAGCTCAAGCGGGGGTGGCACAGATACGCAGTATTTT.